The TCR beta chain under discussion was sequenced for a study of shared clonotypes between healthy human individuals. Study findings and constraints: Generation of non-shared clonotypes was less probable than generation of clonotypes shared by all four donors.

CD4+ cells yielded CD45RA+ naive and CD45RA-negative memory subsets. The CDR3 is made up of 13 amino acids. The V gene lost 6 bases and the J gene lost 5 bases, with 12 bases spanning the gap. Germline V CDR1 and CDR2: MNHNS, SASEGT. Notes on this clone: Its antigen is undetermined.

Some clones are missing from TCRdb's copy, which holds only in-frame ones; the method was immunoSEQ multiplex PCR. The sample has millions of clones; 85% to 95% are singletons. This TCR was sampled from a young man in good health. This chain connects TRBV6-1 to TRBJ2-3; D is unresolved. The sample comprised naive CD4+ T cells sorted from blood. Subset in this sample: CD45RA+ positively selected. The CDR3 DNA follows: TGTGCCAGCAGCCCCATTCAGAGAGATACGCAGTATTTT. Translating it yields CASSPIQRDTQYF.